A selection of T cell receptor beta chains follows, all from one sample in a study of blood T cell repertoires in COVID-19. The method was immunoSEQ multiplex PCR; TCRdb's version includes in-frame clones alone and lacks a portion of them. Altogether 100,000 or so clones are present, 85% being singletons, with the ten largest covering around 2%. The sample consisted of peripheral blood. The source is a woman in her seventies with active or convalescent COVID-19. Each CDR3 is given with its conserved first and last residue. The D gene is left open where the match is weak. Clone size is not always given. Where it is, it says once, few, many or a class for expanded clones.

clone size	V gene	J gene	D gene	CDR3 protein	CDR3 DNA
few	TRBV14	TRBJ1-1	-	CASSPRVRTEAFF	TGTGCCAGCAGCCCCCGGGTGCGGACTGAAGCTTTCTTT
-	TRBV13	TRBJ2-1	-	CASSLGGGAYNEQFF	TGTGCCAGCAGCTTAGGCGGGGGAGCTTACAATGAGCAGTTCTTC
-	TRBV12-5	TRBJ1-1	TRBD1	CASAPIGQGQNTEAFF	TGTGCTAGTGCCCCGATAGGACAGGGCCAGAACACTGAAGCTTTCTTT
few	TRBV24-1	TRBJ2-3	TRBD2	CATSDRASGGAIDTQYF	TGTGCCACCAGTGATAGGGCTAGCGGGGGGGCCATAGATACGCAGTATTTT
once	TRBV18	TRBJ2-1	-	CASSLTRGEQFF	TGTGCCAGCTCACTGACCCGGGGGGAGCAGTTCTTC
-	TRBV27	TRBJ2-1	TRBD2	CASTRTSGGENEQFF	TGTGCCAGCACCCGGACTAGCGGGGGGGAGAATGAGCAGTTCTTC
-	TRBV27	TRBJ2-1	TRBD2	CASSFWYRAGARTNSSYNEQFF	TGTGCCAGCAGTTTCTGGTACCGAGCGGGGGCCCGGACTAATAGCTCCTACAATGAGCAGTTCTTC
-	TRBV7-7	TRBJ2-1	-	CASSTRLTYNEQFF	TGTGCTAGCAGCACCCGGTTGACCTACAATGAGCAGTTCTTC
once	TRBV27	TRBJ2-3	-	CASSFRGRSTSTDTQYF	TGTGCCAGCAGTTTTAGGGGCAGATCTACTAGCACAGATACGCAGTATTTT
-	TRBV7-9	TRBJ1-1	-	CASSTLQGNTEAFF	TGTGCCAGCAGCACACTACAAGGGAACACTGAAGCTTTCTTT
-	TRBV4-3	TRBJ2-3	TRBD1	CASSQIGQAWGDTQYF	TGCGCCAGCAGCCAGATCGGACAGGCCTGGGGAGATACGCAGTATTTT
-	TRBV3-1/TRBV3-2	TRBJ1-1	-	CASSQSAGRFTEAFF	TGTGCCAGCAGCCAATCGGCAGGGCGATTCACTGAAGCTTTCTTT
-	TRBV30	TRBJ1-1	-	CAWGVTGFVARAEAFF	TGTGCCTGGGGTGTAACAGGATTTGTGGCTAGGGCTGAAGCTTTCTTT
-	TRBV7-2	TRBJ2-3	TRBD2	CASSSGTSRTDTQYF	TGTGCCAGCAGTTCCGGGACTAGCCGCACAGATACGCAGTATTTT
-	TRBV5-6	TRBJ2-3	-	CASSPTAAGDTQYF	TGTGCCAGCAGCCCCACCGCGGCGGGGGATACGCAGTATTTT
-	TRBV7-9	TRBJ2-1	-	CASSLILLGDEQFF	TGTGCCAGCAGCTTAATACTTCTAGGGGATGAGCAGTTCTTC
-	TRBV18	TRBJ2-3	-	CASSPSGDTQYF	TGTGCCAGCTCACCATCAGGGGATACGCAGTATTTT
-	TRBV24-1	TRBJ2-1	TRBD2	CATSDFQASGALNEQFF	TGTGCCACCAGTGATTTTCAAGCTAGCGGGGCCCTCAATGAGCAGTTCTTC
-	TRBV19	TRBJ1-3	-	CASSKNRNTIYF	TGTGCCAGTAGTAAGAACAGGAACACCATATATTTT
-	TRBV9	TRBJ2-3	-	CASSPRPRVDTQYF	TGTGCCAGCAGCCCCCGTCCCAGGGTTGATACGCAGTATTTT